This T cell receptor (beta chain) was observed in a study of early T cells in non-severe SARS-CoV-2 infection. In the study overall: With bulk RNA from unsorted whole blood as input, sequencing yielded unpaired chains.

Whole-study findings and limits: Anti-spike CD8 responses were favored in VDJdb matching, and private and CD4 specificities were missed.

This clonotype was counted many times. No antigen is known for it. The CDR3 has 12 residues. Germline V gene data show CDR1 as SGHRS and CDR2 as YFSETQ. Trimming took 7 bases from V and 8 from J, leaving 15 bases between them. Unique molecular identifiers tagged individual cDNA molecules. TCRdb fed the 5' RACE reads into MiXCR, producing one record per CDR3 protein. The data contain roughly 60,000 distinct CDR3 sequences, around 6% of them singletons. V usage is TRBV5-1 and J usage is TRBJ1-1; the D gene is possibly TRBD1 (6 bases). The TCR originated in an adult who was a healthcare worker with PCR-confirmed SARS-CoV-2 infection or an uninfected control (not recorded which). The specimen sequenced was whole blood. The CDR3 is CASQADRSEAFF. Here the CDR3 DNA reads TGCGCCAGCCAAGCCGACAGGTCCGAAGCTTTCTTT.